This TCR beta chain appears in the sequencing data of a study of cytomegalovirus exposure and HLA in healthy donors. For the study at large: An early release of data contained some 80 million unique TCRs, which came from HLA-typed donors.

Primers for the PCR totalled 60 Vbeta and 13 Jbeta. Sequenced by immunoSEQ multiplex PCR; TCRdb stores in-frame clones only, minus some. Of about 150,000 clones in the sample, 84% are singletons; the top ten hold 4.8%. The germline CDR1 and CDR2 sequences are MGHDK and SYGVNS. The CDR3 consists of 15 residues. The V and J ends lost 4 bases and 1 base, in that order; junction bases with no gene match: 6. V is TRBV25-1 and J is TRBJ1-1; 7 bases align to TRBD1. The sequencing input was PBMCs. The sequence derives from a girl aged 5-17 years in good health and CMV-seropositive. The CDR3 bases are TGTGCCAGCAGTGGAAACAGGGGAAGGAACACTGAAGCTTTCTTT. It is translated as CASSGNRGRNTEAFF.